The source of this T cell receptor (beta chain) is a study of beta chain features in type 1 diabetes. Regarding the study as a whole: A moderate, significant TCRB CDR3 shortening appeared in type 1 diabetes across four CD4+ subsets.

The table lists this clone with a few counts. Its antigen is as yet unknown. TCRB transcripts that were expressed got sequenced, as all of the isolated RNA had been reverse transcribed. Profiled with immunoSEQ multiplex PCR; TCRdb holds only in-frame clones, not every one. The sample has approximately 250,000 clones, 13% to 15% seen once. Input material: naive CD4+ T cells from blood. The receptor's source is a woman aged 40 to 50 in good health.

The CDR3 spells CASSLDRGTYEQYF. CDR3 DNA: TGTGCCAGCAGCTTGGACAGGGGCACCTACGAGCAGTACTTC. J is TRBJ2-7 and V is TRBV7-2, with TRBD1 identical over 9 bases. CDR1 and CDR2 from the germline V gene are SGHTA and FQGNSA. V lost 3 bases to trimming and J lost 2 bases; unmatched junction nucleotides: 2. The CDR3 totals 14 residues.